Listed here are 19 T cell receptor beta chains from one sample, sequenced in a study of regulatory T cells in long-lasting Graves disease. Time point described: persistent/refractory GD, antithyroid drugs over 5 years with positive TRAb. The authors made the TCR library using RNA they extracted from PBMCs. The TCR beta library used iRepertoire HTBI primers with Arm-PCR amplification of CDR3. TCRdb ran MiXCR on the multiplex PCR reads and lists one entry per CDR3 protein. The data show 400,000 to 600,000 distinct CDR3 sequences, roughly 21% seen once. Sequenced here: peripheral blood mononuclear cells (PBMCs), sampled when the disease was refractory, from a patient treated with antithyroid drugs. These receptor sequences come from a female donor with Graves disease.

This clonotype was recorded at least ten times. The gene calls are TRBV27 and TRBJ2-2, with 7 bases aligning to TRBD2. V was clipped by 5 bases and J by 6 bases; unmatched bases: 12. Germline CDR1 and CDR2: MNHEY and SMNVEV (reference sequence). The CDR3 has 16 amino acids. CDR3 in amino acids: CASSPTQLAGAGELFF. The CDR3 bases are TGTGCCAGCAGTCCAACGCAGTTGGCGGGGGCCGGGGAGCTGTTTTTT.

This clonotype was seen at least ten times. The gene calls are TRBV5-1 and TRBJ2-7; D unresolved. The CDR3 runs 13 residues. Trimming stripped 3 bases from V and 1 base from J, with 8 bases between. Germline CDR1 reads SGHRS; CDR2 reads YFSETQ. For the CDR3, the DNA is TGCGCCAGCAGCTATAAAGAGTCCTACGAGCAGTACTTC. Protein product: CASSYKESYEQYF.

Concerning this clonotype: One end of the junction varies from germline; a read error may be responsible. V gene TRBV30 combines with J gene TRBJ2-7; 7 bases fit TRBD1. The CDR3 is 11 residues long. Germline CDR1 is GTSNPN and CDR2 is SVGIG (reference sequence). In nucleotides, the CDR3 is TGTGCCTGGGATAGTACAGGGGACATGGACTTC. Its protein is CAWDSTGDMDF.

This clonotype was counted ten times or more. The chain combines TRBV27 with TRBJ1-5; TRBD1 might be the D (5 bases). V lost 1 base, J lost 4 bases, and 17 bases lay in between. The CDR3 is 17 residues long. The V gene's germline CDR1 is MNHEY and CDR2 SMNVEV (reference sequence). The CDR3 is CASSLYGASSGNQPQHF. CDR3 nucleotides: TGTGCCAGCAGTTTATATGGGGCGAGTTCCGGGAATCAGCCCCAGCATTTT.

This rearrangement joins TRBV15 to TRBJ2-7; D gene unclear. Trimming stripped 0 bases from V and 7 bases from J, with 10 bases between. The CDR3 is 13 residues long. CDR1 LNHNV and CDR2 YYDKDF come from the germline V gene (reference sequence). DNA for the CDR3: TGTGCCACCAGCAGAGAGGACCTCGGGGAGCAGTACTTC. It yields the protein CATSREDLGEQYF. Full variable domain (remainder filled in from reference TRBV15 and TRBJ2-7): DAMVIQNPRYQVTQFGKPVTLSCSQTLNHNVMYWYQQKSSQAPKLLFHYYDKDFNNEADTPDNFQSRRPNTSFCFLDIRSPGLGDTAMYLCATSREDLGEQYFGPGTRLTVT.

The table lists this clonotype with many counts. V and J are TRBV10-3 and TRBJ2-5; D perhaps matches TRBD2 (6 bases). The CDR3 spans 14 residues. The germline CDR1 and CDR2 sequences are ENHRY and SYGVKD. Trimming shortened V by 10 bases and J by 5 bases, and 20 bases separated the two germline ends. CDR3 amino acids: CASHPGTEGETQYF. The CDR3 region has the DNA TGTGCCAGCCACCCCGGGACTGAGGGGGAGACCCAGTACTTC.

The sample holds many counts of this clonotype. The chain recombines TRBV11-1 with TRBJ2-6; TRBD1 agrees at 10 bases. Germline CDR1 and CDR2: SGHAT and FQDESV (reference sequence). The CDR3 consists of 17 residues. V lost 6 bases and J lost 2; bases outside the gene matches: 7. CDR3 region: CASRAGTGATGANVLTF. CDR3 DNA: TGTGCCAGCAGGGCAGGGACAGGGGCCACTGGGGCCAACGTCCTGACTTTC.

This clonotype was detected ten times or more. The chain is built from TRBV5-1 and TRBJ1-6; D gene unclear. CDR1 SGHRS and CDR2 YFSETQ come from the germline V gene. CDR3 size: 13 residues. The V end lost 1 base, the J end lost 10 bases, and 9 bases lay between the germline ends. The CDR3 spells CASSLKRESPLHF. CDR3 nucleotides: TGCGCCAGCAGCTTGAAGAGGGAATCACCCCTCCACTTT.

V and J are TRBV29-1 and TRBJ2-2; 8 bases are a match to TRBD1. The CDR3 sequence is 16 residues long. The germline CDR1 and CDR2 sequences are SQVTM and ANQGSEA. J lost 6 bases, V lost 2 bases, and 11 bases had no gene match. CDR3 protein: CSVEPRGDRGPGELFF. As DNA, the CDR3 is TGCAGCGTTGAACCCCGGGGAGACAGGGGACCCGGGGAGCTGTTTTTT.

The chain recombines TRBV4-1 with TRBJ2-5; D is unclear. Germline-derived CDR1 and CDR2 are MGHRA and YSYEKL. Trimming stripped 3 bases from V and 5 bases from J, with 22 bases between. The CDR3 has 17 amino acids. The CDR3, as DNA: TGCGCCAGCAGCCATATACCCCCGCGGCAGAGTAGGGAGACCCAGTACTTC. Amino acid sequence: CASSHIPPRQSRETQYF.

This chain links TRBV6-6 with TRBJ2-2; D not certain. The CDR3 has 15 amino acids. Trimming left V 0 bases short and J 6 bases short, with 11 bases between. Germline assignment: CDR1 MNHNY and CDR2 SVGAGI (reference sequence). This CDR3 is CASSYSRGLSGELFF. The DNA for the CDR3 is TGTGCCAGCAGTTACTCGAGAGGTCTTTCCGGGGAGCTGTTTTTT.

This clonotype has just a few counts. The V and J genes are TRBV6-1 and TRBJ1-5; TRBD1 might be the D (6 bases). V lost 3 bases to trimming and J lost 2 bases, with 11 bases between them. This CDR3 is 15 amino acids long. Germline assignment: CDR1 MNHNS and CDR2 SASEGT. This CDR3 is CASSDTGLGNQPQHF. The CDR3 DNA reads as TGTGCCAGCAGTGACACAGGGTTGGGCAATCAGCCCCAGCATTTT.

This clonotype was picked up a small number of times. J is TRBJ1-6 and V is TRBV20-1, with D unresolved. V was pared by 0 bases and J by 7 bases, with 10 bases between. Looked up from germline, CDR1 is DFQATT and CDR2 is SNEGSKA (reference sequence). The CDR3 is 14 amino acids. CDR3 protein: CSARDIAGNSPLHF. In nucleotides, the CDR3 is TGCAGTGCTAGAGATATTGCAGGCAATTCACCCCTCCACTTT.

The table lists this clonotype with many counts. V is TRBV20-1 and J is TRBJ2-5, with a possible D match to TRBD2 (6 bases). This CDR3 has 12 residues. Trimming shortened V by 5 bases and J by 2 bases, and 9 bases separated the two germline ends. Germline V gives CDR1 DFQATT, CDR2 SNEGSKA (reference sequence). The CDR3 here is CSARSGQETQYF. DNA for the CDR3: TGCAGTGCTCGAAGCGGGCAAGAGACCCAGTACTTC.

This clonotype was observed many times. The chain employs TRBV28 and TRBJ2-2; 10 bases fit TRBD2. Trimming took 8 bases from V and 3 from J; bases not matched to a gene: 9. Looked up from germline, CDR1 is MDHEN and CDR2 is SYDVKM. This CDR3 comprises 16 residues. CDR3 DNA: TGTGCCAGCCAAGAAGCGGGGGGGCGGGACACCGGGGAGCTGTTTTTT. Protein product: CASQEAGGRDTGELFF.

A remark on this clonotype: One end of the junction does not line up with germline, which may come from a read error. The chain carries TRBV20-1 and TRBJ2-5, with D uncertain. Germline CDR1 reads DFQATT; CDR2 reads SNEGSKA (reference sequence). CDR3 length: 13 amino acids. The CDR3 protein is CSASASLQEAQYF. DNA of the CDR3: TGCAGTGCTAGCGCCTCCTTACAAGAGGCCCAGTACTTC.

This clonotype was counted many times. The chain couples TRBV20-1 to TRBJ2-7; D remains unclear. Germline CDR1 and CDR2: DFQATT and SNEGSKA (reference sequence). Trimming removed 4 bases from V and 0 bases from J, with 4 bases in between. The CDR3 totals 11 residues. CDR3 residues: CSAKSSYEQYF. In DNA form, the CDR3 reads TGCAGTGCTAAGAGCTCCTACGAGCAGTACTTC.

This clonotype has ten or more counts. The gene calls are TRBV6-5 and TRBJ1-4; D is uncertain. The ends were cut back, 4 bases at V and 5 bases at J, with 14 bases in the middle. Per the germline V gene, CDR1 is MNHEY and CDR2 is SVGAGI. This CDR3 has 15 amino acids. In DNA, the CDR3 is TGTGCCAGCAGTTCCCACCAACTAGGAAATGAAAAACTGTTTTTT. As protein: CASSSHQLGNEKLFF.

This clonotype was counted a few times. V is TRBV19 and J is TRBJ1-1; no clear D. Trimming took 7 bases from V and 0 from J, leaving 12 bases between them. The CDR3 is 14 residues long. CDR1 is LNHDA, CDR2 SQIVND, per germline (reference sequence). The CDR3 bases are TGTGCCAGTACCCAGACTGGGATGAACACTGAAGCTTTCTTT. Encoded protein: CASTQTGMNTEAFF.